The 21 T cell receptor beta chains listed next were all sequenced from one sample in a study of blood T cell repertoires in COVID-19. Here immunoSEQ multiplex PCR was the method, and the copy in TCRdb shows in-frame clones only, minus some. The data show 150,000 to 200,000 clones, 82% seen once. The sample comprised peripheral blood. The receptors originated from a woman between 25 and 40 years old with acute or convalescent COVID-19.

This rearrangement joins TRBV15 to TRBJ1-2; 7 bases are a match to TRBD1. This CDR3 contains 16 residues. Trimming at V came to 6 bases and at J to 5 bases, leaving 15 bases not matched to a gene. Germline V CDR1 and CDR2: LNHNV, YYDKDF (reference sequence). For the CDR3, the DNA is TGTGCCACCAGATCCCTCACCACCGGGACAGAATATGGCTACACCTTC. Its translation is CATRSLTTGTEYGYTF.

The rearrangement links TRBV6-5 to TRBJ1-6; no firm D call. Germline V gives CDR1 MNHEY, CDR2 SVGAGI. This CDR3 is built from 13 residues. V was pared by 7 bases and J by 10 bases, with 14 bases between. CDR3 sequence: CASILRSVSPLHF. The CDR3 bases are TGTGCCAGCATTCTCAGGTCTGTGTCACCCCTCCACTTT.

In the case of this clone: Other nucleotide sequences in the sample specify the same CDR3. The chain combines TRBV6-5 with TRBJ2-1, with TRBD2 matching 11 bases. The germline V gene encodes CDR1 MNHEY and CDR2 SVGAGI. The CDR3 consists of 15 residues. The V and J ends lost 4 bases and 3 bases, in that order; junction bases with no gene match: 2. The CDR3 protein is CASSSLAGGYNEQFF. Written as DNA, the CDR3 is TGTGCCAGCAGTTCTCTAGCGGGAGGCTACAATGAGCAGTTCTTC.

The CDR3 reads CASSLVRTGTGDPGYTF. CDR3 nucleotides: TGTGCCAGCAGCTTAGTAAGGACCGGGACAGGGGACCCTGGCTACACCTTC. This chain joins TRBV7-8 and TRBJ1-2, with 10 bases aligning to TRBD1. This CDR3 has 17 residues. Germline V gene data show CDR1 as SGHVS and CDR2 as FQNEAQ. Unmatched junction bases numbered 12, after V lost 1 base and J lost 7 bases.

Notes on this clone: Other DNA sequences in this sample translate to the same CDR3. DNA for the CDR3: TGTGCCAGCAGCTTAGCTAGCGGGGGGGCGTACGAGCAGTACTTC. Protein sequence: CASSLASGGAYEQYF. V and J are TRBV7-2 and TRBJ2-7, with 11 positions matching TRBD2. This CDR3 has 15 amino acids. The J segment lost 4 bases and the V segment lost 0 bases, leaving 2 bases of the junction unmatched. CDR1 is SGHTA and CDR2 is FQGNSA in the germline V gene.

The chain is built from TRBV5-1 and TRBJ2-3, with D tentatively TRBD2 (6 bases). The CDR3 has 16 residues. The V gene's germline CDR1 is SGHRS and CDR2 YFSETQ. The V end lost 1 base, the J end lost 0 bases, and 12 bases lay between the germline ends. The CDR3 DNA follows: TGCGCCAGCAGCTTGACGGGACTGGGAAGCACAGATACGCAGTATTTT. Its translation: CASSLTGLGSTDTQYF.

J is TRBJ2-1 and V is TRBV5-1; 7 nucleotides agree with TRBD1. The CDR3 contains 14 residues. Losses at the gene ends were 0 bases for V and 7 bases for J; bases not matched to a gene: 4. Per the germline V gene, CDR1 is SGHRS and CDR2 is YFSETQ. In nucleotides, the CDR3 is TGCGCCAGCAGCTTGGGACAGGGTAGGAATGAGCAGTTCTTC. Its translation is CASSLGQGRNEQFF.

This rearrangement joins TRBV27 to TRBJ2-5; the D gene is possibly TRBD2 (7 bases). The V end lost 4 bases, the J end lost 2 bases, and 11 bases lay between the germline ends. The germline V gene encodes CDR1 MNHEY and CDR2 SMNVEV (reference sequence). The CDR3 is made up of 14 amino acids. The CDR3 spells CASSYRGAQETQYF. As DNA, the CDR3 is TGTGCCAGCAGTTATCGGGGGGCTCAAGAGACCCAGTACTTC.

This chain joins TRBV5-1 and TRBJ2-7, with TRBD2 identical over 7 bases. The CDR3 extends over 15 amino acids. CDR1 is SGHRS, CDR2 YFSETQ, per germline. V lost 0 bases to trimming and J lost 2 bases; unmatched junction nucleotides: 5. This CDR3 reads CASSLGASGTYEQYF. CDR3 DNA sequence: TGCGCCAGCAGCTTGGGTGCTAGCGGAACCTACGAGCAGTACTTC.

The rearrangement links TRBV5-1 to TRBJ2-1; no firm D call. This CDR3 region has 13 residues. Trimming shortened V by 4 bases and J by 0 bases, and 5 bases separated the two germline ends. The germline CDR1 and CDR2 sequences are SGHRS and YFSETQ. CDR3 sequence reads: CASSHGSYNEQFF. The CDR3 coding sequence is TGCGCCAGCAGCCACGGCTCCTACAATGAGCAGTTCTTC.

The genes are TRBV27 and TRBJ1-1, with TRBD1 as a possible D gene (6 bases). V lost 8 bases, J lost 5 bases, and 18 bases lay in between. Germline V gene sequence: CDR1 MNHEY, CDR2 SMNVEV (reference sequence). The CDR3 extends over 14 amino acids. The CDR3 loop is CASQKQGRRTEAFF. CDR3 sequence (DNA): TGTGCCAGCCAGAAACAGGGTAGGCGGACTGAAGCTTTCTTT.

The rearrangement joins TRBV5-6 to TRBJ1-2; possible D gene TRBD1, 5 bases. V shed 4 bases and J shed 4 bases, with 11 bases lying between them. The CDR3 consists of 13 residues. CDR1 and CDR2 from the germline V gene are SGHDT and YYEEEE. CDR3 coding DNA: TGTGCCAGCAGCGAAGGGGAGGGCTATGGCTACACCTTC. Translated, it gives CASSEGEGYGYTF.

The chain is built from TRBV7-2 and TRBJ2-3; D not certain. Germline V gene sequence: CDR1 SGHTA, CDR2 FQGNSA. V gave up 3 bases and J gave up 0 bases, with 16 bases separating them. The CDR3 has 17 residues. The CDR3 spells CASSFIHRVTSTDTQYF. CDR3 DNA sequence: TGTGCCAGCAGCTTTATTCATCGGGTGACTAGCACAGATACGCAGTATTTT.

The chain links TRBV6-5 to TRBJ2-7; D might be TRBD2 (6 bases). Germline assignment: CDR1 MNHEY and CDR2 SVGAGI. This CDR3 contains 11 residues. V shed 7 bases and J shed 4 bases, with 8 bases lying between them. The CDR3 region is CASTGGYEQYF. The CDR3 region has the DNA TGTGCCAGCACCGGGGGTTACGAGCAGTACTTC.

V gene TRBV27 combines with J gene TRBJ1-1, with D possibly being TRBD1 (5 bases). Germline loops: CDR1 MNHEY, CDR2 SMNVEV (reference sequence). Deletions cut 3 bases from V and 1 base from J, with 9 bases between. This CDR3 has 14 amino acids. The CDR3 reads CASSFRTGNTEAFF. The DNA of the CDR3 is TGTGCCAGCAGTTTTCGTACAGGGAACACTGAAGCTTTCTTT.

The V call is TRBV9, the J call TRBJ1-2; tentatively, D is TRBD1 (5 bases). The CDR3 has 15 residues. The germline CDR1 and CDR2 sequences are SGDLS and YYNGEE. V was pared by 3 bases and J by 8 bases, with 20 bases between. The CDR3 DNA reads TGTGCCAGCAGCGCCCAAGGACCAGGGAGGGGAGGCTACACCTTC. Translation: CASSAQGPGRGGYTF.

The CDR3 loop is CAVYPRGVGMNTEAFF. The CDR3 region has the DNA TGTGCCGTATACCCCCGGGGGGTTGGAATGAACACTGAAGCTTTCTTT. The chain recombines TRBV10-3 with TRBJ1-1, with D maybe TRBD1 (5 bases). V lost 11 bases to trimming and J lost 0 bases, with 22 bases between them. The germline gives CDR1 ENHRY, CDR2 SYGVKD. This CDR3 has 16 residues.

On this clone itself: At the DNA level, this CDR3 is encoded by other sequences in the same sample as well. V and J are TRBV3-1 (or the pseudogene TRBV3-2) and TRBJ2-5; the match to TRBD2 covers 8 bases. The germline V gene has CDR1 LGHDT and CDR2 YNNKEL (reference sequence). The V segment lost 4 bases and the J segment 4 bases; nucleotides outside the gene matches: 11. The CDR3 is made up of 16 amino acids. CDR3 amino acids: CASSRTSGGLGETQYF. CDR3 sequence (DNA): TGTGCCAGCAGCCGCACGTCGGGGGGGTTAGGAGAGACCCAGTACTTC.

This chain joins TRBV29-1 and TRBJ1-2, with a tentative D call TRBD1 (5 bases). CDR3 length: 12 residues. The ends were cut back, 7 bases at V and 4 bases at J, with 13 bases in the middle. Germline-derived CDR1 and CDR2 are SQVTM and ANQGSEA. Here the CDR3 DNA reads TGCAGCGCCGGAGGGGAGGCCTATGGCTACACCTTC. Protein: CSAGGEAYGYTF.

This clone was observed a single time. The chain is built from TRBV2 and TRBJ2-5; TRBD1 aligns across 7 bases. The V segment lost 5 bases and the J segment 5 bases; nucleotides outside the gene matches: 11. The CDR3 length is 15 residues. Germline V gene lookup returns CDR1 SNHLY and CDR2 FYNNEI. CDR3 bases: TGTGCCAGCAGTCAGGACAGGACCGCCGGGGAGACCCAGTACTTC. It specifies CASSQDRTAGETQYF.

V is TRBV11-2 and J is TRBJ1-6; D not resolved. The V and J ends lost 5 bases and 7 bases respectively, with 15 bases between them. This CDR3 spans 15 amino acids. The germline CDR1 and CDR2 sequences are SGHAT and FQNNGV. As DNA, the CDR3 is TGTGCCAGCAGCCTTGCTATGGGAGAAAATTCACCCCTCCACTTT. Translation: CASSLAMGENSPLHF.